This record covers a single TCR beta chain. What it binds is not known. In the PCR, 60 Vbeta and 13 Jbeta primers were used. Produced via immunoSEQ multiplex PCR; TCRdb's table is partial and in-frame only. Here the sample spans about 88,000 clones, 85% to 90% being singletons. The germline V gene has CDR1 SGHTA and CDR2 FQGTGA. The CDR3 length is 16 residues. V lost 5 bases, J lost 0 bases, and 6 bases stayed unmatched. These data are taken from a study of cytomegalovirus exposure and HLA in healthy donors. Study-wide findings and caveats: Further analysis, carried out later, found HLA-associated TCR beta chains more clonally expanded than equally common other chains. Roughly uniform depth of sequencing across donors was assumed in presence/absence analyses. Investigators reported approximately 150 TCR beta chains as tied to cytomegalovirus. A later analysis linked a missense variant in DCLRE1C to the trimming of TCR beta V and J genes.

This sequence joins TRBV7-3 and TRBJ2-1, with 8 bases identical to TRBD2. The sequence came from a man in his late teens or twenties in good health and CMV-seronegative. The sample comprised PBMCs. The CDR3 DNA reads TGTGCCAGCAGCCCATTAGCGGGGAGCTCCTACAATGAGCAGTTCTTC. It codes for CASSPLAGSSYNEQFF.